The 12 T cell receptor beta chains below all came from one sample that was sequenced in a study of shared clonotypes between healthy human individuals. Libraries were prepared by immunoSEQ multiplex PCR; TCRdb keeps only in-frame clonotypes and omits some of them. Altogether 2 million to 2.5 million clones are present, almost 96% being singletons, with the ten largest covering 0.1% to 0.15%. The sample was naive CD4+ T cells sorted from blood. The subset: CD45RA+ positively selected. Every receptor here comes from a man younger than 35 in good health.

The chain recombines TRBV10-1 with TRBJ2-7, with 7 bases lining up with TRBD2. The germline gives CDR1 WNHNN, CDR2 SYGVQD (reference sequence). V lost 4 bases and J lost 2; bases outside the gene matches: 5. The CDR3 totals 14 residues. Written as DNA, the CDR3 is TGCGCCAGCAGTGTCGGGGAGGGACCCTACGAGCAGTACTTC. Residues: CASSVGEGPYEQYF.

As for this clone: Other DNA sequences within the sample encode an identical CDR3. CDR3 loop: CASSLQGDYEQYF. In DNA, the CDR3 is TGTGCCAGCAGCCTACAGGGAGACTACGAGCAGTACTTC. The V call is TRBV7-3, the J call TRBJ2-7; a weak D match, TRBD1 (6 bases). The length of the CDR3 is 13 residues. Trimming pared 5 bases from V and 3 bases from J, leaving 11 bases between. In germline, CDR1 is SGHTA, CDR2 FQGTGA.

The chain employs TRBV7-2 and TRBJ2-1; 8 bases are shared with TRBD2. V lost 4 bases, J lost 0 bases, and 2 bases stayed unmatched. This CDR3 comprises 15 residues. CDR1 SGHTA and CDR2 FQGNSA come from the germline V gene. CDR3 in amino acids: CASSYSGNSYNEQFF. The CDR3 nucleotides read TGTGCCAGCAGCTATAGCGGGAACTCCTACAATGAGCAGTTCTTC.

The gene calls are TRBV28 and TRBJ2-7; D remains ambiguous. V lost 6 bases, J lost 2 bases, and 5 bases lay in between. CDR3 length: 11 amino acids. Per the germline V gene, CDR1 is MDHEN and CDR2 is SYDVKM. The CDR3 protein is CASRQAYEQYF. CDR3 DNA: TGTGCCAGCAGGCAGGCCTACGAGCAGTACTTC. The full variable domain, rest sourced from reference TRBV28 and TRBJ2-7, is DVKVTQSSRYLVKRTGEKVFLECVQDMDHENMFWYRQDPGLGLRLIYFSYDVKMKEKGDIPEGYSVSREKKERFSLILESASTNQTSMYLCASRQAYEQYFGPGTRLTVT.

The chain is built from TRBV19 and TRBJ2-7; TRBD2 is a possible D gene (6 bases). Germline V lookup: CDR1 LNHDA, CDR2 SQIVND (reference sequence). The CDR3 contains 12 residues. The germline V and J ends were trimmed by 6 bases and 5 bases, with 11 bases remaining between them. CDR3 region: CASRGGNNEQYF. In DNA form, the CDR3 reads TGTGCCAGTAGAGGAGGGAACAACGAGCAGTACTTC.

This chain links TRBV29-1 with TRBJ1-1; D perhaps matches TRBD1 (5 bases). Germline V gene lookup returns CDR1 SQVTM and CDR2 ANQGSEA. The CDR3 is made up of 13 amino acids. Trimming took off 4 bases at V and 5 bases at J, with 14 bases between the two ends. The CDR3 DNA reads TGCAGCGTTGTTAGAACAGGAGGGACTGAAGCTTTCTTT. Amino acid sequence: CSVVRTGGTEAFF.

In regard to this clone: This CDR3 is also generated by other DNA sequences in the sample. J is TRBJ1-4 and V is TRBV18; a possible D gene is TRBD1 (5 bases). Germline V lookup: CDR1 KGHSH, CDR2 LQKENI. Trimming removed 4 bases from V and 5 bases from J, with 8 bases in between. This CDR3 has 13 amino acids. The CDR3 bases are TGTGCCAGCTCACGAGGACAAAATGAAAAACTGTTTTTT. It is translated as CASSRGQNEKLFF.

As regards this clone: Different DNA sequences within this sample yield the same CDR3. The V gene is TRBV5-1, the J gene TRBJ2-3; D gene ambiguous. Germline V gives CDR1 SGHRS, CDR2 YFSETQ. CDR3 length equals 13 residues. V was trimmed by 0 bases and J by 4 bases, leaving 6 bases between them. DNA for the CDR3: TGCGCCAGCAGCTTGGCCGGGTCAGATACGCAGTATTTT. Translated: CASSLAGSDTQYF.

Here the CDR3 reads CASSLWASGYNEQFF. In DNA, the CDR3 is TGTGCCAGCAGTTTATGGGCTAGCGGCTACAATGAGCAGTTCTTC. The chain joins TRBV28 to TRBJ2-1, with 7 bases matching TRBD2. Unmatched junction bases numbered 2, after V lost 0 bases and J lost 3 bases. The germline V gene encodes CDR1 MDHEN and CDR2 SYDVKM. This CDR3 has 15 amino acids.

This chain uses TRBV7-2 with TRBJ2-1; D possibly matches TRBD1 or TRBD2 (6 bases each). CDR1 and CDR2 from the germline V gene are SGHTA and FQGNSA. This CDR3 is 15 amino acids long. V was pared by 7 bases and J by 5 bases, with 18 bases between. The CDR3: CASNTRVGGHNEQFF. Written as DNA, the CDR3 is TGTGCCAGCAACACTAGGGTGGGGGGCCACAATGAGCAGTTCTTC.

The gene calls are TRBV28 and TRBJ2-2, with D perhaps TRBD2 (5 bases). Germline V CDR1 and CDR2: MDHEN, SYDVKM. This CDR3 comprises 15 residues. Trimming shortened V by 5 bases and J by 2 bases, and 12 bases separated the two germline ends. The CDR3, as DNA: TGTGCCAGCAGTCCCAGGACGGGAAACACCGGGGAGCTGTTTTTT. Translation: CASSPRTGNTGELFF.

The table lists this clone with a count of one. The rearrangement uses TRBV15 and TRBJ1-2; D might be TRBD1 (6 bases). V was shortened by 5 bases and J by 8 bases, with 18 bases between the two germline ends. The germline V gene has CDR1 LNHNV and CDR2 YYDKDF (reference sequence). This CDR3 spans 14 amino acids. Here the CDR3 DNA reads TGTGCCACCAGCCTACAGGGCCCGCGGGAGGGCTACACCTTC. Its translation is CATSLQGPREGYTF.